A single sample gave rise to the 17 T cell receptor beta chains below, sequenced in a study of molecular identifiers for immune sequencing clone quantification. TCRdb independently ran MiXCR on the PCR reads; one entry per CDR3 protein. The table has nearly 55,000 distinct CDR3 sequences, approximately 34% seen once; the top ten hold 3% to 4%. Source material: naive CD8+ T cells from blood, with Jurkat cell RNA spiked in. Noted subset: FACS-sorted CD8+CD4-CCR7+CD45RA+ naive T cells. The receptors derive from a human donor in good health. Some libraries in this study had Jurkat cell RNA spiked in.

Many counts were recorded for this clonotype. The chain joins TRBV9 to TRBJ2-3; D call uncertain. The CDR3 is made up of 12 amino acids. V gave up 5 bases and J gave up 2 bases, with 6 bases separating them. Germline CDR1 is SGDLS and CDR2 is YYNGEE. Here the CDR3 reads CASSFYTDTQYF. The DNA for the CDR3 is TGTGCCAGCAGTTTCTACACAGATACGCAGTATTTT.

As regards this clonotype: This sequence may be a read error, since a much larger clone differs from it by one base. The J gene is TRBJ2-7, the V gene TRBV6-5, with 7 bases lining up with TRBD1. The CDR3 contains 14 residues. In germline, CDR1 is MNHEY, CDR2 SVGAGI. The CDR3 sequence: CASGYSGTDYEQYF. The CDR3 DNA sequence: TGTGCCAGCGGTTACTCCGGGACAGACTACGAGCAGTACTTC.

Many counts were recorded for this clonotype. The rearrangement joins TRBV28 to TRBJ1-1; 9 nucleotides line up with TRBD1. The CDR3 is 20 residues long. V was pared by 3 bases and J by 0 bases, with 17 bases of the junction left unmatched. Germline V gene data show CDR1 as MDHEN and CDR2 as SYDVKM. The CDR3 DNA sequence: TGTGCCAGCAGTTTTCCGGGACAGGGAGGAGGCTCATACTTGAACACTGAAGCTTTCTTT. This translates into CASSFPGQGGGSYLNTEAFF.

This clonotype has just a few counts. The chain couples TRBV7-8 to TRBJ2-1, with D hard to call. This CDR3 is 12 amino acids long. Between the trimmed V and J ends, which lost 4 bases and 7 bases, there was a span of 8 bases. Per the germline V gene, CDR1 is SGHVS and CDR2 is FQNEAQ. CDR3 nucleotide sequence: TGTGCCAGCAGCTCTGCGTGGAATGAGCAGTTCTTC. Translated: CASSSAWNEQFF.

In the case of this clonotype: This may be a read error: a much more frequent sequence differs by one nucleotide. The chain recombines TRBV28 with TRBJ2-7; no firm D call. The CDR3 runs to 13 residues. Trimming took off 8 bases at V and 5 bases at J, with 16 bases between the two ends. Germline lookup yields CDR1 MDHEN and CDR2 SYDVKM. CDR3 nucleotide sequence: TGTGCCAGCGAATCTTGGGGTTCCCACGAGCAGTACTTC. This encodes CASESWGSHEQYF.

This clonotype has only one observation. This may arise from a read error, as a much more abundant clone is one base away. In DNA form, the CDR3 reads TGTGCCAGCAGCGACACAGATACGCAGTATTTT. It is translated as CASSDTDTQYF. The chain couples TRBV9 to TRBJ2-3; D ambiguous. The CDR3 length is 11 residues. Per germline, CDR1 SGDLS and CDR2 YYNGEE. The V gene lost 3 bases and the J gene lost 2 bases, with 1 base spanning the gap. Full variable domain (outside the CDR3, taken from reference TRBV9 and TRBJ2-3): DSGVTQTPKHLITATGQRVTLRCSPRSGDLSVYWYQQSLDQGLQFLIQYYNGEERAKGNILERFSAQQFPDLHSELNLSSLELGDSALYFCASSDTDTQYFGPGTRLTVL.

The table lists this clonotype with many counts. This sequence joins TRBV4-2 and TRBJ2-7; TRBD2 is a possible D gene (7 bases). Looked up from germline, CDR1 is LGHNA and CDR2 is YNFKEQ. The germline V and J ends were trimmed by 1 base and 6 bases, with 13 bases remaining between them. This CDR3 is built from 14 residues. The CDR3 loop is CASSQVPGGGEQYF. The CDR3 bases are TGTGCCAGCAGCCAAGTTCCGGGGGGCGGCGAGCAGTACTTC.

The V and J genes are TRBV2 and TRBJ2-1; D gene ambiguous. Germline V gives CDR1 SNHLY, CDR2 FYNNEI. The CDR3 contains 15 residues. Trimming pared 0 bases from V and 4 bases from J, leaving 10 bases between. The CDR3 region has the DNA TGTGCCAGCAGTGAAGCGCTCGCCCAGTACAATGAGCAGTTCTTC. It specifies CASSEALAQYNEQFF.

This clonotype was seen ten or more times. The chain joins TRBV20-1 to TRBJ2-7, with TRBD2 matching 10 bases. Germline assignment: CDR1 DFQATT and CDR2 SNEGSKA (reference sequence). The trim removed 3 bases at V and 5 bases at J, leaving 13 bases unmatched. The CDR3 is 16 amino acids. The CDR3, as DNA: TGCAGTGCTAGCCTACTCCGACTAGCGGGCGAGCACGAGCAGTACTTC. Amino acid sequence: CSASLLRLAGEHEQYF.

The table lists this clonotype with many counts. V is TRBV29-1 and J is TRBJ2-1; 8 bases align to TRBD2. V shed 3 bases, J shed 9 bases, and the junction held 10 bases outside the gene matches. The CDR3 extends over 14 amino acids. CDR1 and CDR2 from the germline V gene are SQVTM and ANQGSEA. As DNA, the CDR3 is TGCAGCGTTGAGACGGGAGGGCCCTTTCCTGAGCAGTTCTTC. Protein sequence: CSVETGGPFPEQFF.

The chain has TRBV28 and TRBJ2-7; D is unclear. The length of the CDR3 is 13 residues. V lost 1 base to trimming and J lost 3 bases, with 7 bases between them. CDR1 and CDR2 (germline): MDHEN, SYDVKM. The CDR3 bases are TGTGCCAGCAGTTTATTGCATGGCTACGAGCAGTACTTC. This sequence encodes CASSLLHGYEQYF.

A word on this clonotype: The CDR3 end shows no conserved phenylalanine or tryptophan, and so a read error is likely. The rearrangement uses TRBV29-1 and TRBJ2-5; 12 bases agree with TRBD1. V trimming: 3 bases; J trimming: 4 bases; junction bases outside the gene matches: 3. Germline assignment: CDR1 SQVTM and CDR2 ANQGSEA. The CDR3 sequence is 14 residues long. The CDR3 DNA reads TGCAGCGTTGATTTGGGACAGGGGGCAGAGACCCAGTACATC. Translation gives CSVDLGQGAETQYI.

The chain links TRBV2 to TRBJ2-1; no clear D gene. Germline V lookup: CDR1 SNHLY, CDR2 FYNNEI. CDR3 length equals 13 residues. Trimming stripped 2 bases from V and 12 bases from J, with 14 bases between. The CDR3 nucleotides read TGTGCCAGCAGTGAATTGGCAGGAAAAGGGCAGTTCTTC. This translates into CASSELAGKGQFF.

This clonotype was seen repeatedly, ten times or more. CDR3 DNA sequence: TGTGCCAGCAGTTTTGGTGCCGGGGAGCTGTTTTTT. Protein product: CASSFGAGELFF. J is TRBJ2-2 and V is TRBV12-3 or TRBV12-4; D gene unclear. This CDR3 has 12 amino acids. V was shortened by 3 bases and J by 6 bases, with 5 bases between the two germline ends.

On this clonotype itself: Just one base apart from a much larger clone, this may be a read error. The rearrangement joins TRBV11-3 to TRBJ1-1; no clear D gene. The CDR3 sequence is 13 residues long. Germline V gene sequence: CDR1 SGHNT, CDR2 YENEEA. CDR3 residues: CASSFLAGTEALF. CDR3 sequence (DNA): TGTGCCAGCAGCTTCCTGGCAGGCACTGAAGCTCTCTTT.

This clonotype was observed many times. CDR3 DNA sequence: TGTGCCAGCAGTTTTCACAGCCCCTACAGCACCTACGAGCAGTACTTC. The encoded protein is CASSFHSPYSTYEQYF. The V gene is TRBV28, the J gene TRBJ2-7; no reliable D call. The CDR3 covers 16 residues. Trimming cost V 3 bases and J 2 bases, with 17 bases left between them. The germline V gene encodes CDR1 MDHEN and CDR2 SYDVKM.

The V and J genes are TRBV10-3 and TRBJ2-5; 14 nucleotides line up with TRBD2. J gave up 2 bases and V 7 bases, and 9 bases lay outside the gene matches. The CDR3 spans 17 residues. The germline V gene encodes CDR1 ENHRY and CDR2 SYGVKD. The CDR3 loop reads CAINARLAGGSQETQYF. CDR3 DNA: TGTGCCATCAACGCCCGACTAGCGGGAGGGTCTCAAGAGACCCAGTACTTC.